The clone carrying this T cell receptor (beta chain) has just a few counts. Profiling relied on immunoSEQ multiplex PCR, and the TCRdb table lists in-frame clones only, not all of them. Of 150,000 to 200,000 clones in the sample, about 75% were seen once. These data originate in a study of blood T cell repertoires in COVID-19. In germline, CDR1 is MNHNS, CDR2 SASEGT. The ends lost 1 base at V and 0 bases at J; junction bases unmatched: 11. The CDR3 spans 21 residues. The source is a woman aged 50 to 65 with active or convalescent COVID-19. The rearrangement links TRBV6-1 to TRBJ2-2; TRBD2 agrees at 13 bases. The source material was peripheral blood. In nucleotides, the CDR3 is TGTGCCAGCAGTGAAGGAAGTGGGTTACTAGCGGGGGGGACGAACACCGGGGAGCTGTTTTTT. Residues: CASSEGSGLLAGGTNTGELFF.